This T cell receptor beta chain was retrieved from a study of shared clonotypes between healthy human individuals. For the study at large: Three plates were used per donor for CD4 naive, three for CD4 memory, two for CD8 naive and one for CD8 memory. Study-level results: Roughly 4.6% of naive CD4 clonotypes were common to a handful of donors. Clonotypes which were not shared had lower generation probabilities than clonotypes that all four donors shared.

The V gene's germline CDR1 is SGHRS and CDR2 YFSETQ. With 2 bases clipped from V and 0 bases from J, the junction kept 12 bases outside the gene matches. The length of the CDR3 is 18 residues. On this clone itself: What it recognizes is unknown.

At a deep level, the assay was run. Produced via immunoSEQ multiplex PCR; TCRdb's table is partial and in-frame only. The profile shows 600,000 to 700,000 clones, less than 80% of them singletons. The rearrangement joins TRBV5-1 to TRBJ2-3, with TRBD2 identical over 7 bases. What was sequenced was memory CD4+ T cells sorted from blood. Subset: CD45RA-negative fraction. The sequence was collected from a woman aged 25 to 39 in good health. CDR3 residues: CASSFLGPGGGSTDTQYF. CDR3 DNA sequence: TGCGCCAGCAGCTTTCTAGGACCTGGCGGGGGTAGCACAGATACGCAGTATTTT.